The present T cell receptor beta chain was sequenced within a study of blood T cell repertoires in COVID-19. Across the whole study: Spain, Italy and the United States supplied samples that represented acute and convalescent COVID-19. T cells, B-cell-depleted T cells, or PBMCs supplied cDNA or gDNA.

In the authors' workflow: Nucleated cell counts were estimated from reference gene primer amplification. Clones were read by immunoSEQ multiplex PCR, and TCRdb kept only the in-frame ones, dropping some. V and J calls plus clone size are reproduced from that table; the DNA served to infer D and trimming. The table has roughly 190,000 clones, 80% to 90% seen once. This TCR derives from a man between 25 and 39 years old with active or convalescent COVID-19. Sequenced sample: peripheral blood.

CDR3 in amino acids: CAWSGWDRGGSYNEQFF. The CDR3 nucleotides read TGTGCCTGGAGTGGGTGGGACAGGGGTGGCTCCTACAATGAGCAGTTCTTC. J is TRBJ2-1 and V is TRBV30, with 10 bases fitting TRBD1. J gave up 0 bases and V 1 base, and 6 bases lay outside the gene matches. The CDR3 spans 17 residues. The germline V gene has CDR1 GTSNPN and CDR2 SVGIG (reference sequence).